Sequencing of this T cell receptor (beta chain) was carried out in a study of blood T cells in healthy people across ages. Notes on the study in general: The unknown donor CMV status may have confounded expanded clonotype changes. The long-lived group displayed more naive CD4+ cells, plus higher diversity, than the aged donors did.

About this clonotype: No antigen is known for it.

It was with a sample-barcoded 5' primer and a J-beta primer mix that a second PCR of roughly 7 to 12 cycles was run. TCRdb itself ran the 5' RACE reads through MiXCR, one entry per CDR3 protein. This table holds 1.6 million or so distinct CDR3 sequences, roughly 30% found once. Total RNA extraction produced at least 5.5 micrograms (per sample) for the study. Germline-derived CDR1 and CDR2 are MNHEY and SVGEGT. The CDR3 totals 14 residues. V was shortened by 6 bases and J by 2 bases, with 12 bases between the two germline ends. Sequenced input: blood. The sequence was collected from a woman in her twenties or thirties in good health. The gene calls are TRBV6-2 or TRBV6-3 and TRBJ2-3; D assignment may be TRBD1 or TRBD2 (5 bases each). CDR3 coding DNA: TGTGCCAGCAGACCCCGAGGGGTCACAGATACGCAGTATTTT. It specifies CASRPRGVTDTQYF.